Below are 27 T cell receptor beta chains sequenced from a single sample in a study of T cells in Graves' hyperthyroidism and ophthalmopathy. TCR beta CDR3 sequences were amplified from RNA transcripts. The HTBI primer set was used in a first-round RT-PCR of the TCR CDR3. TCRdb reprocessed the multiplex PCR reads with MiXCR, giving one entry per CDR3 protein. This sample has roughly 570,000 distinct CDR3 sequences, with more than 15% found just once. The sample comprised blood. These receptors originate from a young woman with Graves' hyperthyroidism.

This clonotype was seen a few times. The chain uses TRBV4-1 and TRBJ1-5; D ambiguous. Germline CDR1 is MGHRA and CDR2 is YSYEKL. This CDR3 spans 17 amino acids. Between the trimmed V and J ends, which lost 6 bases and 0 bases, there was a span of 18 bases. As DNA, the CDR3 is TGCGCCAGCAGTCTCCATGACGGGTGGGATAGCAATCAGCCCCAGCATTTT. Protein: CASSLHDGWDSNQPQHF.

In its sample, this clonotype was seen a few times. Here the CDR3 reads CAISETSRDYEQYF. In DNA, the CDR3 is TGTGCCATCAGTGAGACTTCCAGGGATTACGAGCAGTACTTC. The genes are TRBV10-3 and TRBJ2-7, with D possibly being TRBD1 (5 bases). Germline lookup yields CDR1 ENHRY and CDR2 SYGVKD. The CDR3 is 14 amino acids. The germline V and J ends were trimmed by 2 bases and 4 bases, with 12 bases remaining between them.

This CDR3 reads CASSLRGGGRANEQFF. The CDR3 DNA sequence: TGTGCCAGCAGCTTACGGGGGGGGGGCAGGGCGAATGAGCAGTTCTTC. The rearrangement joins TRBV7-6 to TRBJ2-1, with 8 bases aligning to TRBD2. CDR3 length equals 16 residues. Unmatched junction bases numbered 10, after V lost 2 bases and J lost 7 bases. CDR1 is SGHVS, CDR2 FNYEAQ, per germline.

The V call is TRBV12-5, the J call TRBJ1-3, with D uncertain. Trimming took 3 bases from V and 6 from J, leaving 3 bases between them. This CDR3 is built from 11 residues. The germline CDR1 and CDR2 sequences are LGHNT and FRNRAP. CDR3 loop: CASGFANTIYF. The CDR3 DNA is TGTGCTAGTGGTTTTGCAAACACCATATATTTT.

The chain couples TRBV6-1 to TRBJ2-1; a possible D gene is TRBD2 (6 bases). CDR3 length: 15 residues. The V end was cut by 6 bases, the J end by 5 bases, with 17 bases between. Germline assignment: CDR1 MNHNS and CDR2 SASEGT. The CDR3 is CASSRTTRQDNEQFF. The DNA of the CDR3 is TGTGCCAGCAGCAGGACTACCCGACAAGACAATGAGCAGTTCTTC.

The sample holds a few counts of this clonotype. A single base separates this from a much larger clone, so it may be a read error. The conserved phenylalanine or tryptophan normally closing the CDR3 is absent here, so this likely arose from a read error. The chain combines TRBV11-3 with TRBJ2-1; TRBD1 or TRBD2 may be the D gene (5 bases each). Germline CDR1 and CDR2: SGHNT and YENEEA. V gave up 4 bases and J gave up 0 bases, with 10 bases separating them. This CDR3 has 15 amino acids. The CDR3 DNA sequence: TGTGCCAGCAGCTACGCAGGGAGCTCCTACAATGAGCAGTTCCTC. The encoded protein is CASSYAGSSYNEQFL.

This clonotype was seen a handful of times. The V call is TRBV4-3, the J call TRBJ1-6, with TRBD1 matching 7 bases. V gave up 0 bases and J gave up 9 bases; unmatched junction bases: 11. Germline V gene lookup returns CDR1 LGHNA and CDR2 YSLEER. The CDR3 is 17 amino acids. CDR3 bases: TGCGCCAGCAGCCAAGATTGGGTTGGAGGGACAGTTTCACCCCTCCACTTT. Protein product: CASSQDWVGGTVSPLHF.

This clonotype was counted between two and nine times. As DNA, the CDR3 is TGTGCCAGCAGCCAAGACGACCGGGACAGGGCACGGGGCTATGGCTACACCTTC. Protein: CASSQDDRDRARGYGYTF. The V and J genes are TRBV3-1 and TRBJ1-2, with TRBD1 matching 9 bases. With V trimmed by 0 bases and J by 4 bases, 12 bases remained unmatched. There are 18 residues in the CDR3. The germline V gene has CDR1 LGHDT and CDR2 YNNKEL (reference sequence).

This clonotype was counted between two and nine times. The chain carries TRBV5-1 and TRBJ2-7; 13 nucleotides match TRBD2. V lost 2 bases and J lost 0; bases outside the gene matches: 17. The CDR3 totals 21 residues. CDR1 is SGHRS, CDR2 YFSETQ, per germline. CDR3 sequence reads: CASSFHTVPGLAGLLSYEQYF. The CDR3 bases are TGCGCCAGCAGCTTCCATACGGTCCCGGGACTAGCGGGACTCCTCTCCTACGAGCAGTACTTC.

This sequence joins TRBV5-6 and TRBJ2-7, with TRBD1 matching 8 bases. The CDR3 length is 14 residues. In germline, CDR1 is SGHDT, CDR2 YYEEEE. V gave up 4 bases and J gave up 5 bases; unmatched junction bases: 8. The CDR3 sequence is CASSTRTGSDEQYF. The DNA of the CDR3 is TGTGCCAGCAGCACCCGGACAGGGTCGGACGAGCAGTACTTC.

Only a few counts were recorded for this clonotype. The chain combines TRBV29-1 with TRBJ2-7; D tentatively reads TRBD1 or TRBD2 (5 bases each). V was trimmed by 6 bases and J by 3 bases, leaving 15 bases between them. The CDR3 extends over 13 amino acids. Looked up from germline, CDR1 is SQVTM and CDR2 is ANQGSEA. CDR3 protein: CSVEEGVGYEQYF. The CDR3 DNA reads TGCAGCGTGGAGGAAGGGGTTGGCTACGAGCAGTACTTC.

The chain uses TRBV6-2 or TRBV6-3 and TRBJ2-1; unclear D gene. Germline values: CDR1 MNHEY, CDR2 SVGEGT. Trimming pared 7 bases from V and 3 bases from J, leaving 10 bases between. The CDR3 is made up of 13 amino acids. CDR3 protein: CASTTTFYNEQFF. For the CDR3, the DNA is TGTGCCAGCACCACTACGTTCTACAATGAGCAGTTCTTC.

This clonotype came up a few times. The genes are TRBV20-1 and TRBJ2-3; no reliable D call. V was clipped by 4 bases and J by 4 bases, with 6 bases between them. The CDR3 is 11 amino acids. Germline V gene lookup returns CDR1 DFQATT and CDR2 SNEGSKA (reference sequence). Here the CDR3 reads CSAKLADTQYF. The CDR3 bases are TGCAGTGCTAAGTTGGCAGATACGCAGTATTTT.

This clonotype was counted between two and nine times. This chain joins TRBV25-1 and TRBJ2-1; D is unclear. CDR3 length equals 10 residues. The germline V and J ends were trimmed by 7 bases and 3 bases, with 1 base remaining between them. Germline loops: CDR1 MGHDK, CDR2 SYGVNS. CDR3 DNA sequence: TGTGCCAGCATCTACAATGAGCAGTTCTTC. Protein sequence: CASIYNEQFF. Together with reference TRBV25-1 and TRBJ2-1, the CDR3 gives the full variable domain: EADIYQTPRYLVIGTGKKITLECSQTMGHDKMYWYQQDPGMELHLIHYSYGVNSTEKGDLSSESTVSRIRTEHFPLTLESARPSHTSQYLCASIYNEQFFGPGTRLTVL.

This clonotype was seen ten or more times. The chain employs TRBV7-9 and TRBJ2-1, with D possibly matching TRBD2 (6 bases). V shed 4 bases and J shed 5 bases, with 15 bases lying between them. The CDR3 spans 15 residues. The germline V gene has CDR1 SEHNR and CDR2 FQNEAQ (reference sequence). The CDR3 region has the DNA TGTGCCAGCAGCTCCTGGGAAGTAGCGGACAATGAGCAGTTCTTC. Protein: CASSSWEVADNEQFF.

In this sample, this clonotype turned up many times. The chain uses TRBV15 and TRBJ2-7; 11 bases line up with TRBD2. V trimming: 6 bases; J trimming: 3 bases; junction bases outside the gene matches: 7. The CDR3 sequence is 15 residues long. Germline V gene sequence: CDR1 LNHNV, CDR2 YYDKDF (reference sequence). CDR3 in amino acids: CATSILAGVGYEQYF. The CDR3 DNA follows: TGTGCCACCAGTATACTAGCGGGAGTAGGCTACGAGCAGTACTTC.

This clonotype has a count of ten or more. The V call is TRBV11-1, the J call TRBJ2-1; D gene ambiguous. V lost 4 bases and J 8 bases, leaving 6 bases between the germline ends. In germline, CDR1 is SGHAT, CDR2 FQDESV (reference sequence). CDR3 size: 11 residues. The CDR3 region is CASSSTYEQFF. The CDR3 DNA follows: TGTGCCAGCAGCTCAACCTATGAGCAGTTCTTC.

This clonotype was observed at least ten times. This chain links TRBV2 with TRBJ2-7; D may be TRBD1 (5 bases). This CDR3 region has 15 residues. The germline V gene encodes CDR1 SNHLY and CDR2 FYNNEI. V gave up 0 bases and J gave up 5 bases, with 14 bases separating them. CDR3 DNA: TGTGCCAGCAGTGAAGCTTTGAACAGGATCCACGAGCAGTACTTC. This gives the protein CASSEALNRIHEQYF.

This clonotype was seen repeatedly, ten times or more. The chain carries TRBV7-9 and TRBJ2-1, with a possible D match to TRBD2 (6 bases). Trimming took 0 bases from V and 4 from J, leaving 16 bases between them. The CDR3 has 17 amino acids. Germline loops: CDR1 SEHNR, CDR2 FQNEAQ (reference sequence). The chain's CDR3 is CASSLADRGRRYNEQFF. In DNA form, the CDR3 reads TGTGCCAGCAGCTTAGCGGACCGGGGGAGGAGGTACAATGAGCAGTTCTTC.

CDR3 residues: CASSLGAGYNEKLFF. DNA for the CDR3: TGTGCCAGCAGCTTAGGTGCAGGCTATAATGAAAAACTGTTTTTT. The chain couples TRBV7-6 to TRBJ1-4; D gene ambiguous. Germline CDR1 and CDR2: SGHVS and FNYEAQ. The CDR3 extends over 15 amino acids. The V gene lost 1 base and the J gene lost 4 bases, with 10 bases spanning the gap.

The chain links TRBV30 to TRBJ1-3; D is undetermined. With 7 bases removed from V and 0 bases from J, the gap between germline ends came to 13 bases. This CDR3 is 14 amino acids long. CDR1 is GTSNPN and CDR2 is SVGIG in the germline V gene (reference sequence). The DNA of the CDR3 is TGTGCCTCCCAACAGTCCTTCTCTGGAAACACCATATATTTT. It codes for CASQQSFSGNTIYF.

In its sample, this clonotype was seen many times. V and J are TRBV11-2 and TRBJ2-5; 7 bases fit TRBD2. Germline CDR1 is SGHAT and CDR2 is FQNNGV. This CDR3 has 17 amino acids. V lost 0 bases, J lost 0 bases, and 7 bases stayed unmatched. The CDR3 here is CASSLDVLAAYQETQYF. The CDR3 bases are TGTGCCAGCAGCTTAGATGTCCTAGCGGCGTACCAAGAGACCCAGTACTTC. The entire variable domain, with the rest obtained from reference TRBV11-2 and TRBJ2-5, is as follows: EAGVAQSPRYKIIEKRQSVAFWCNPISGHATLYWYQQILGQGPKLLIQFQNNGVVDDSQLPKDRFSAERLKGVDSTLKIQPAKLEDSAVYLCASSLDVLAAYQETQYFGPGTRLLVL.

In its sample, this clonotype was seen many times. V and J are TRBV20-1 and TRBJ2-5, with D perhaps TRBD2 (5 bases). This CDR3 spans 13 amino acids. In germline, CDR1 is DFQATT, CDR2 SNEGSKA (reference sequence). V dropped 1 base and J dropped 3 bases, with 9 bases sitting between them. The CDR3 sequence is CSARVPAEETQYF. The CDR3 nucleotides read TGCAGTGCTAGAGTACCAGCGGAAGAGACCCAGTACTTC.

This clonotype was recorded at least ten times. This sequence joins TRBV5-6 and TRBJ2-1; 7 positions match TRBD2. CDR1 and CDR2 from the germline V gene are SGHDT and YYEEEE. Losses at the gene ends were 3 bases for V and 2 bases for J; bases not matched to a gene: 5. The CDR3 extends over 15 amino acids. The CDR3 loop is CASSSGLVPYNEQFF. The CDR3 DNA sequence: TGTGCCAGCAGCTCTGGACTAGTCCCCTACAATGAGCAGTTCTTC. The full variable domain, completed using reference TRBV5-6 and TRBJ2-1, is DAGVTQSPTHLIKTRGQQVTLRCSPKSGHDTVSWYQQALGQGPQFIFQYYEEEERQRGNFPDRFSGHQFPNYSSELNVNALLLGDSALYLCASSSGLVPYNEQFFGPGTRLTVL.

This clonotype has a count of ten or more. J is TRBJ1-1 and V is TRBV30, with D perhaps TRBD1 (6 bases). CDR1 is GTSNPN and CDR2 is SVGIG in the germline V gene (reference sequence). V lost 5 bases to trimming and J lost 7 bases, with 11 bases between them. This CDR3 comprises 11 residues. This CDR3 reads CAWGGQYEAFF. CDR3 DNA sequence: TGTGCCTGGGGAGGACAGTATGAAGCTTTCTTT. The full variable domain, in which reference TRBV30 and TRBJ1-1 provide the parts outside the CDR3, is SQTIHQWPATLVQPVGSPLSLECTVEGTSNPNLYWYRQAAGRGLQLLFYSVGIGQISSEVPQNLSASRPQDRQFILSSKKLLLSDSGFYLCAWGGQYEAFFGQGTRLTVV.

The V call is TRBV4-1, the J call TRBJ1-1, with D uncertain. This CDR3 has 16 amino acids. CDR1 is MGHRA and CDR2 is YSYEKL in the germline V gene. Trimming pared 2 bases from V and 0 bases from J, leaving 13 bases between. The CDR3 here is CASSQSQGLMNTEAFF. For the CDR3, the DNA is TGCGCCAGCAGCCAATCGCAAGGTCTAATGAACACTGAAGCTTTCTTT.

This clonotype has ten or more counts. The J gene is TRBJ2-1, the V gene TRBV7-3; 9 bases agree with TRBD2. V was clipped by 5 bases and J by 7 bases; unmatched bases: 15. The CDR3 totals 17 residues. Germline values: CDR1 SGHTA, CDR2 FQGTGA. CDR3: CASSPPSTSGGGNEQFF. CDR3 bases: TGTGCCAGCAGCCCCCCTTCGACTAGCGGCGGGGGGAATGAGCAGTTCTTC.